These 23 T cell receptor beta chains came from one sample sequenced in a study of cytomegalovirus exposure and HLA in healthy donors. 13 Jbeta primers and 60 Vbeta primers were used for the PCR. The table came from immunoSEQ multiplex PCR; TCRdb's copy has only in-frame clones and leaves some out. This sample yields over 85,000 clones, of which approximately 73% are seen a single time; roughly 4% belongs to the top ten. Source material: PBMCs. All receptors derive from a middle-aged man in good health and CMV-seronegative.

The chain employs TRBV27 and TRBJ2-7; TRBD2 agrees at 13 bases. This CDR3 contains 15 residues. V lost 4 bases and J lost 4; bases outside the gene matches: 4. Germline V gene data show CDR1 as MNHEY and CDR2 as SMNVEV (reference sequence). CDR3 protein: CASSYGLAGAYEQYF. The CDR3 DNA is TGTGCCAGCAGTTACGGACTAGCGGGGGCATACGAGCAGTACTTC.

V and J are TRBV5-1 and TRBJ2-3; 10 bases align to TRBD2. Germline-derived CDR1 and CDR2 are SGHRS and YFSETQ. V shed 2 bases, J shed 1 base, and the junction held 1 base outside the gene matches. The length of the CDR3 is 15 residues. The CDR3 is CASSLGLAGTDTQYF. In DNA form, the CDR3 reads TGCGCCAGCAGCTTAGGACTAGCGGGCACAGATACGCAGTATTTT.

The gene calls are TRBV5-1 and TRBJ1-2; 9 bases agree with TRBD1. The CDR3 consists of 16 residues. J lost 6 bases, V lost 0 bases, and 9 bases had no gene match. Germline-derived CDR1 and CDR2 are SGHRS and YFSETQ. The CDR3 DNA is TGCGCCAGCAGCTTGGGTTACACAGGGGGCGCGAATGGCTACACCTTC. Translating gives CASSLGYTGGANGYTF.

V gene TRBV20-1 combines with J gene TRBJ2-3; D call uncertain. The CDR3 consists of 11 residues. Trimming removed 5 bases from V and 5 bases from J, with 8 bases in between. The germline V gene encodes CDR1 DFQATT and CDR2 SNEGSKA (reference sequence). The CDR3 spells CSAAHRDTQYF. CDR3 DNA: TGCAGTGCTGCCCACAGAGATACGCAGTATTTT.

The V and J genes are TRBV6-5 and TRBJ1-5; 9 positions agree with TRBD1. Germline values: CDR1 MNHEY, CDR2 SVGAGI. J lost 6 bases, V lost 6 bases, and 9 bases had no gene match. The CDR3 is 15 amino acids. CDR3 residues: CASRPTGGYGQPQHF. The CDR3 DNA reads as TGTGCCAGCAGGCCGACAGGGGGGTACGGTCAGCCCCAGCATTTT.

This chain joins TRBV30 and TRBJ2-3; 8 bases are shared with TRBD1. V was clipped by 0 bases and J by 4 bases; unmatched bases: 12. Germline V gene data show CDR1 as GTSNPN and CDR2 as SVGIG (reference sequence). The CDR3 length is 17 residues. CDR3 in DNA: TGTGCCTGGAGTGTACCCCTCGGACAGGGTTACGCAGATACGCAGTATTTT. Translating gives CAWSVPLGQGYADTQYF.

The genes are TRBV18 and TRBJ1-2; 8 positions agree with TRBD1. With 4 bases clipped from V and 0 bases from J, the junction kept 10 bases outside the gene matches. Germline V CDR1 and CDR2: KGHSH, LQKENI. The CDR3 loop spans 17 amino acids. CDR3: CASSLPRGQRPNYGYTF. As DNA, the CDR3 is TGTGCCAGCTCACTCCCCAGGGGGCAGCGGCCTAACTATGGCTACACCTTC. Combining the CDR3 with reference TRBV18 and TRBJ1-2 gives the whole variable domain NAGVMQNPRHLVRRRGQEARLRCSPMKGHSHVYWYRQLPEEGLKFMVYLQKENIIDESGMPKERFSAEFPKEGPSILRIQQVVRGDSAAYFCASSLPRGQRPNYGYTFGSGTRLTVV.

The genes are TRBV5-1 and TRBJ2-7; TRBD1 aligns across 7 bases. The CDR3 extends over 14 amino acids. Germline CDR1 is SGHRS and CDR2 is YFSETQ. V shed 5 bases, J shed 0 bases, and the junction held 5 bases outside the gene matches. CDR3 nucleotides: TGCGCCAGCAGACAACGGGACAGCTCCTACGAGCAGTACTTC. It codes for CASRQRDSSYEQYF.

The chain employs TRBV29-1 and TRBJ1-1, with a possible D match to TRBD1 (5 bases). V lost 6 bases and J lost 0, with 14 bases in between. Germline V gives CDR1 SQVTM, CDR2 ANQGSEA. The CDR3 contains 14 residues. Here the CDR3 reads CSVGWQGMNTEAFF. As DNA, the CDR3 is TGCAGCGTCGGCTGGCAGGGAATGAACACTGAAGCTTTCTTT.

With respect to this clone: This specimen includes other DNA sequences encoding the same CDR3. The V call is TRBV7-6, the J call TRBJ2-3, with 9 bases aligning to TRBD2. CDR3 length equals 16 residues. Germline loops: CDR1 SGHVS, CDR2 FNYEAQ. Germline trimming cut 4 bases from V and 2 bases from J; bases unmatched to any gene: 7. The CDR3 DNA reads as TGTGCCAGCAGCTCCCCAGCGGGAGGTTACACAGATACGCAGTATTTT. Encoded protein: CASSSPAGGYTDTQYF.

This chain links TRBV5-1 with TRBJ2-3; TRBD1 might be the D (5 bases). CDR1 is SGHRS, CDR2 YFSETQ, per germline. This CDR3 region has 14 residues. Between the trimmed V and J ends, which lost 0 bases and 2 bases, there was a span of 7 bases. The CDR3 reads CASSLEGNTDTQYF. The CDR3 DNA reads TGCGCCAGCAGCTTGGAGGGGAACACAGATACGCAGTATTTT. Combining the CDR3 with reference TRBV5-1 and TRBJ2-3 gives the whole variable domain KAGVTQTPRYLIKTRGQQVTLSCSPISGHRSVSWYQQTPGQGLQFLFEYFSETQRNKGNFPGRFSGRQFSNSRSEMNVSTLELGDSALYLCASSLEGNTDTQYFGPGTRLTVL.

This clone was recorded a few times. The rearrangement links TRBV20-1 to TRBJ2-7; a possible D gene is TRBD2 (5 bases). Trimming took 0 bases from V and 7 from J, leaving 7 bases between them. Germline assignment: CDR1 DFQATT and CDR2 SNEGSKA (reference sequence). CDR3 length: 11 residues. CDR3 in DNA: TGCAGTGCTAGAGATCGCGGGGAGCAGTACTTC. Protein product: CSARDRGEQYF.

The chain joins TRBV18 to TRBJ1-1, with D tentatively TRBD1 (6 bases). Germline-derived CDR1 and CDR2 are KGHSH and LQKENI. The CDR3 is 16 amino acids. With 2 bases removed from V and 5 bases from J, the gap between germline ends came to 18 bases. The DNA for the CDR3 is TGTGCCAGCTCACCATTCCCCAGGGGAGTTAGGACTGAAGCTTTCTTT. This gives the protein CASSPFPRGVRTEAFF.

V and J are TRBV7-2 and TRBJ1-2; tentative D call: TRBD1 (6 bases). The ends were cut back, 5 bases at V and 6 bases at J, with 19 bases in the middle. There are 15 residues in the CDR3. The germline gives CDR1 SGHTA, CDR2 FQGNSA. This CDR3 reads CASSPFAGAKNGYTF. The CDR3 bases are TGTGCCAGCAGCCCCTTCGCAGGGGCCAAGAATGGCTACACCTTC.

A note on this clone: The germline gene is not matched at one end of the junction; a read error may be the cause. The chain links TRBV4-1 to TRBJ1-1, with 7 bases that match TRBD1. The CDR3 spans 15 residues. Germline loops: CDR1 MGHRA, CDR2 YSYEKL. The CDR3 DNA is TGCGCCAGCAGACAAGGGAGGGGGCAGAACACTGAAGCTTTCTTT. Protein: CASRQGRGQNTEAFF.

This clone has just one count. J is TRBJ1-2 and V is TRBV5-1, with D tentatively TRBD1 (6 bases). Germline CDR1 is SGHRS and CDR2 is YFSETQ. There are 12 residues in the CDR3. V lost 5 bases and J 6 bases, leaving 11 bases between the germline ends. CDR3 protein: CASSTGWDGYTF. CDR3 nucleotides: TGCGCCAGCAGTACAGGGTGGGATGGCTACACCTTC.

The V gene is TRBV5-6, the J gene TRBJ2-5; 9 bases are a match to TRBD1. The trim removed 0 bases at V and 5 bases at J, leaving 11 bases unmatched. The CDR3 totals 17 residues. Germline lookup yields CDR1 SGHDT and CDR2 YYEEEE. The CDR3 coding sequence is TGTGCCAGCAGCTTGGACCCTTTACAGGGGGCAGGGGAGACCCAGTACTTC. It codes for CASSLDPLQGAGETQYF.

The chain has TRBV14 and TRBJ2-5, with D tentatively TRBD1 (6 bases). Germline V gives CDR1 SGHDN, CDR2 FVKESK. The CDR3 extends over 16 amino acids. V was clipped by 1 base and J by 5 bases, with 17 bases between them. This chain's CDR3 is CASSQGGARGMETQYF. The CDR3 DNA is TGTGCCAGCAGCCAAGGGGGTGCCAGGGGTATGGAGACCCAGTACTTC.

V gene TRBV7-8 combines with J gene TRBJ2-1; possibly TRBD2 for D (5 bases). Germline assignment: CDR1 SGHVS and CDR2 FQNEAQ. The CDR3 is made up of 13 amino acids. V lost 1 base, J lost 8 bases, and 9 bases lay in between. CDR3: CASSLGGNHEQFF. The CDR3 region has the DNA TGTGCCAGCAGCTTAGGAGGGAACCATGAGCAGTTCTTC.

This clone has just a few counts. V is TRBV6-6 and J is TRBJ2-7; D might be TRBD1 (8 bases). From germline, CDR1 is MNHNY and CDR2 SVGAGI (reference sequence). With 3 bases removed from V and 9 bases from J, the gap between germline ends came to 24 bases. CDR3 size: 16 residues. CDR3 loop: CASSYSQGGNLEGQYF. The CDR3 coding sequence is TGTGCCAGCAGTTATTCACAGGGGGGGAATCTAGAAGGGCAGTACTTC.

This clone has a single count. The CDR3 loop is CSMGTASGEQYF. The CDR3 DNA reads as TGCAGCATGGGGACAGCATCGGGGGAGCAGTACTTC. The chain is built from TRBV29-1 and TRBJ2-7; 7 bases fit TRBD1. Germline V gene lookup returns CDR1 SQVTM and CDR2 ANQGSEA. This CDR3 region has 12 residues. Trimming at V came to 8 bases and at J to 7 bases, leaving 11 bases not matched to a gene.

The rearrangement uses TRBV5-8 and TRBJ2-7, with 7 bases matching TRBD1. CDR3 length: 14 amino acids. CDR1 is SGHTS and CDR2 is YDEGEE in the germline V gene. Trimming took 3 bases from V and 6 from J; bases not matched to a gene: 9. CDR3 in DNA: TGTGCCAGCAGCTGGGGCAGGGGGATAAGCGAGCAGTACTTC. As protein: CASSWGRGISEQYF.

The chain employs TRBV20-1 and TRBJ2-1; D is ambiguous. Per germline, CDR1 DFQATT and CDR2 SNEGSKA (reference sequence). V was pared by 2 bases and J by 10 bases, with 9 bases between. The CDR3 is made up of 11 amino acids. The DNA for the CDR3 is TGCAGTGCTAGATGGGTGCGGGAGCAGTTCTTC. Amino acid sequence: CSARWVREQFF.